This T cell receptor beta chain was sequenced in a study of post-analysis software for immune sequencing data. Study-level results: Relative to controls, patients had several TRBV segments at higher frequency, with TRBV5-6, TRBV5-1 and TRBV20-1 among these.

This clonotype came up a few times. Antigen specificity is unknown. Prepared TCR beta cDNA libraries contained unique molecular identifiers. TCRdb re-called the PCR reads through MiXCR, storing one row per CDR3 protein. The table has some 800,000 distinct CDR3 sequences, about half seen once. The CDR3 spans 16 residues. The germline CDR1 and CDR2 sequences are MRHNA and SNTAGT. Trimming shortened V by 3 bases and J by 2 bases, and 16 bases separated the two germline ends. This chain links TRBV6-4 with TRBJ2-5, with D possibly TRBD1 on 5 matching bases. Input material: blood. This receptor was identified in a girl aged 10 to 17 with multiple sclerosis. This chain's CDR3 is CASSEGSRARQETQYF. The CDR3 region has the DNA TGTGCCAGCAGTGAAGGCTCCAGGGCTCGACAAGAGACCCAGTACTTC.